This entry lists 9 T cell receptor beta chains sequenced from one sample in a study of OX40 agonist ivuxolimab in advanced cancers. Using immunoSEQ multiplex PCR, the repertoire was profiled, and TCRdb retains in-frame clones only, with some absent. The sample contains about 36,000 clones, approximately 80% of which appear only once. This sample comprised CD4+ or CD8+ T cells sorted from blood, obtained in a trial of the OX40 agonist ivuxolimab. All receptors derive from an adult with an advanced solid tumor such as melanoma, head and neck, liver or kidney cancer.

In nucleotides, the CDR3 is TGTGCCAGCAGTTACTCAGGACAGACTTATGGCTACACCTTC. It codes for CASSYSGQTYGYTF. The V and J genes are TRBV6-5 and TRBJ1-2, with a weak D call TRBD1 (6 bases). The CDR3 totals 14 residues. Trimming shortened V by 0 bases and J by 5 bases, and 10 bases separated the two germline ends. Germline lookup yields CDR1 MNHEY and CDR2 SVGAGI.

The J gene is TRBJ1-1, the V gene TRBV10-2; weak D call: TRBD1 (5 bases). The CDR3 runs 12 residues. V was trimmed by 6 bases and J by 10 bases, leaving 15 bases between them. Germline values: CDR1 WSHSY, CDR2 SAAADI. CDR3 sequence (DNA): TGCGCCAGCAGCACGGACATTTTGGGAGCTTTCTTT. The encoded protein is CASSTDILGAFF.

The chain links TRBV2 to TRBJ2-7, with D perhaps matching TRBD1 or TRBD2 (5 bases each). This CDR3 spans 14 amino acids. V lost 8 bases to trimming and J lost 0 bases, with 14 bases between them. Germline V gives CDR1 SNHLY, CDR2 FYNNEI. CDR3 sequence reads: CASVRGASSYEQYF. CDR3 bases: TGTGCCAGCGTGAGGGGCGCGAGCTCCTACGAGCAGTACTTC.

This clone was observed a handful of times. This chain joins TRBV9 and TRBJ2-5; possibly TRBD1 for D (5 bases). Germline loops: CDR1 SGDLS, CDR2 YYNGEE. V was shortened by 4 bases and J by 0 bases, with 16 bases between the two germline ends. The CDR3 sequence is 16 residues long. This CDR3 reads CASSPRQLINQETQYF. DNA for the CDR3: TGTGCCAGCAGCCCTAGACAGCTCATAAACCAAGAGACCCAGTACTTC.

This sequence joins TRBV12-2 and TRBJ1-5; the DNA was not compared with TRBD1, the D call given in the table. TRBV12-2 is reported as a pseudogene. This CDR3 region has 18 residues. The CDR3 protein is CASRLLFIWARHNQPQHF. The CDR3 DNA reads as TGTGCAAGTCGCTTGCTGTTTATTTGGGCACGGCACAATCAGCCCCAGCATTTT.

This rearrangement joins TRBV30 to TRBJ1-3; D may be TRBD1 (5 bases). This CDR3 is built from 15 residues. Germline lookup yields CDR1 GTSNPN and CDR2 SVGIG (reference sequence). Trimming left V 5 bases short and J 3 bases short, with 17 bases between. The CDR3 protein is CAWVPGRASGNTIYF. The CDR3 DNA sequence: TGTGCCTGGGTTCCAGGGCGAGCGAGTGGAAACACCATATATTTT. The whole variable domain, remainder taken from reference TRBV30 and TRBJ1-3, is SQTIHQWPATLVQPVGSPLSLECTVEGTSNPNLYWYRQAAGRGLQLLFYSVGIGQISSEVPQNLSASRPQDRQFILSSKKLLLSDSGFYLCAWVPGRASGNTIYFGEGSWLTVV.

This clone was recorded a few times. The chain carries TRBV7-6 and TRBJ2-3; TRBD2 matches 12 bases. The CDR3 covers 15 residues. Unmatched junction bases numbered 6, after V lost 5 bases and J lost 6 bases. Germline V lookup: CDR1 SGHVS, CDR2 FNYEAQ. CDR3 region: CASSLTSGRYDTQYF. For the CDR3, the DNA is TGTGCCAGCAGCCTTACTAGCGGGAGGTACGATACGCAGTATTTT.

About this clone itself: This same CDR3 is encoded by further DNA sequences in the sample. J is TRBJ2-5 and V is TRBV5-1; maybe TRBD1 (5 bases). The CDR3 consists of 17 residues. V was shortened by 4 bases and J by 1 base, with 20 bases between the two germline ends. Looked up from germline, CDR1 is SGHRS and CDR2 is YFSETQ. The CDR3 sequence is CASSAPVGQGVQETQYF. In DNA form, the CDR3 reads TGCGCCAGCAGCGCGCCGGTCGGGCAGGGCGTCCAAGAGACCCAGTACTTC. The whole variable domain, filled in from reference TRBV5-1 and TRBJ2-5, reads KAGVTQTPRYLIKTRGQQVTLSCSPISGHRSVSWYQQTPGQGLQFLFEYFSETQRNKGNFPGRFSGRQFSNSRSEMNVSTLELGDSALYLCASSAPVGQGVQETQYFGPGTRLLVL.

This clone showed up just once. This chain links TRBV28 with TRBJ2-3, with a possible D match to TRBD1 (5 bases). CDR1 and CDR2 from the germline V gene are MDHEN and SYDVKM. V lost 4 bases, J lost 5 bases, and 25 bases lay in between. CDR3 length: 18 amino acids. DNA of the CDR3: TGTGCCAGCAGTTCCGCCGTCCTGGGGCGAGTAGCACTAGATACGCAGTATTTT. It specifies CASSSAVLGRVALDTQYF.